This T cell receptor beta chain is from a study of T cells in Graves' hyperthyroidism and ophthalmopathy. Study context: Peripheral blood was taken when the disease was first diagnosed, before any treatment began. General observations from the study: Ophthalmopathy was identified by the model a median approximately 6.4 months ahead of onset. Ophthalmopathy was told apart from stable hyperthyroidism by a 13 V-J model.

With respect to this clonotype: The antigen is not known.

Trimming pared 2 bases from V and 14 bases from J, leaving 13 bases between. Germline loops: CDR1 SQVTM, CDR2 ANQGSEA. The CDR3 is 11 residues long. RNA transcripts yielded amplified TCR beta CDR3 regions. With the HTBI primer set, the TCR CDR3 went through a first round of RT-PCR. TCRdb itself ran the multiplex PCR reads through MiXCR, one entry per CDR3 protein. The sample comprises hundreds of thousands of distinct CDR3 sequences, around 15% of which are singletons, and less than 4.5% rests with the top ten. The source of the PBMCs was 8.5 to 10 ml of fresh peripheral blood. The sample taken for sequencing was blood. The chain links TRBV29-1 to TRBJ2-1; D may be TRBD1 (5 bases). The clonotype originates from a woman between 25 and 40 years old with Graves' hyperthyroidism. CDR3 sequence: CSVETGRGEFF. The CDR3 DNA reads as TGCAGCGTTGAAACCGGTAGGGGTGAGTTCTTC.